This T cell receptor beta chain was retrieved from a study of T cells in Graves' hyperthyroidism and ophthalmopathy. Amplification of TCR beta CDR3 regions used RNA as the template. The TCR CDR3 first-round RT-PCR relied on the HTBI primer set. TCRdb reprocessed the multiplex PCR reads via MiXCR and lists one record per CDR3 protein. Of 300,000 to 400,000 distinct CDR3 sequences in the sample, over 11% were seen once. With 2 bases clipped from V and 7 bases from J, the junction kept 12 bases outside the gene matches. CDR3 length equals 18 residues. The V gene's germline CDR1 is SGHVS and CDR2 FQNEAQ. This clonotype occurred many times.

The chain has TRBV7-8 and TRBJ2-3; the match to TRBD2 covers 13 bases. The sample taken for sequencing was blood. This clonotype originated in a woman between 25 and 40 years old with Graves' hyperthyroidism. CDR3 sequence: CASSLLGVLAGGLNTQYF. CDR3 nucleotides: TGTGCCAGCAGCTTATTAGGAGTACTAGCGGGAGGGCTAAATACGCAGTATTTT.